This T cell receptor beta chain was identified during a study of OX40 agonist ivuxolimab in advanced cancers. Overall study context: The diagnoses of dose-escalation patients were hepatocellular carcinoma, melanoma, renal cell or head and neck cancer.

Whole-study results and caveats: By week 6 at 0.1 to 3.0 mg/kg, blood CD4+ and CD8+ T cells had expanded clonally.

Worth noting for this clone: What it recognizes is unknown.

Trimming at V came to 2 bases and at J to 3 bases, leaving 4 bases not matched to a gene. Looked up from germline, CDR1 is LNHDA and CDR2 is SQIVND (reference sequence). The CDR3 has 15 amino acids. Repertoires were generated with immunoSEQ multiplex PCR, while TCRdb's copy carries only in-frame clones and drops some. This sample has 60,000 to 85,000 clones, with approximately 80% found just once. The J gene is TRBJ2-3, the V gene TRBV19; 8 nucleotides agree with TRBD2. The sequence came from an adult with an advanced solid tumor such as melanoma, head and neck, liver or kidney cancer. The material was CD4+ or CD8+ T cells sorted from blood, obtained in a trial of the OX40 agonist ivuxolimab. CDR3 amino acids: CASSIWGLDTDTQYF. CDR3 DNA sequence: TGTGCCAGTAGTATATGGGGACTAGATACAGATACGCAGTATTTT.